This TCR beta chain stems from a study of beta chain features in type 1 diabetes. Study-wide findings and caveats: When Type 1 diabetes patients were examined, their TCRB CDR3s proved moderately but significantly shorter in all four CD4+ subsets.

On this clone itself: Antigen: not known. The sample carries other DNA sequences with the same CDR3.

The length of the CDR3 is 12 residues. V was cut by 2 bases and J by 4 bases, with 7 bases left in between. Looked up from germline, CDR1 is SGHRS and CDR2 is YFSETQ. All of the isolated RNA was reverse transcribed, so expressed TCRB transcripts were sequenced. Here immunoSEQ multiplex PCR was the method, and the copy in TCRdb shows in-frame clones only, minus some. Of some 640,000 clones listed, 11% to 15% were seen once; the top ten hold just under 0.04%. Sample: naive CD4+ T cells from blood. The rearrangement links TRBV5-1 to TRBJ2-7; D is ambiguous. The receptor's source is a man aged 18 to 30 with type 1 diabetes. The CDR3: CASSFSEYEQYF. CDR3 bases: TGCGCCAGCAGCTTTTCCGAATACGAGCAGTACTTC.